A single sample is the source of the 21 T cell receptor beta chains below, sequenced in a study of CD8+ T cells in alopecia areata. Reverse transcription of extracted RNA yielded cDNA, which provided the sequencing template. Measured with immunoSEQ multiplex PCR; TCRdb has only the in-frame clones, and not every one. Of 180,000 or so clones in the sample, about 66% were seen once. Sample: CD8+ T cells sorted from blood, taken at week 0. The receptors come from a human donor with alopecia areata.

This chain links TRBV29-1 with TRBJ2-7, with 7 bases matching TRBD1. Germline V gives CDR1 SQVTM, CDR2 ANQGSEA. J lost 2 bases, V lost 4 bases, and 5 bases had no gene match. CDR3 size: 13 residues. The chain's CDR3 is CSVVWDSPYEQYF. The CDR3 nucleotides are TGCAGCGTTGTTTGGGACAGCCCCTACGAGCAGTACTTC.

The rearrangement links TRBV15 to TRBJ1-5; TRBD1 matches at 7 bases. J was trimmed by 3 bases and V by 2 bases; bases with no gene match: 16. In germline, CDR1 is LNHNV, CDR2 YYDKDF (reference sequence). The CDR3 is 19 amino acids. In nucleotides, the CDR3 is TGTGCCACCAGCAGATGGAGACAGGGAAGAAGTGGATCCAATCAGCCCCAGCATTTT. It yields the protein CATSRWRQGRSGSNQPQHF. Full variable domain (rest looked up from reference TRBV15 and TRBJ1-5): DAMVIQNPRYQVTQFGKPVTLSCSQTLNHNVMYWYQQKSSQAPKLLFHYYDKDFNNEADTPDNFQSRRPNTSFCFLDIRSPGLGDTAMYLCATSRWRQGRSGSNQPQHFGDGTRLSIL.

The chain carries TRBV2 and TRBJ2-2; D is possibly TRBD2 (5 bases). The CDR3 runs 14 residues. V gave up 4 bases and J gave up 4 bases, with 10 bases separating them. Germline lookup yields CDR1 SNHLY and CDR2 FYNNEI. CDR3 coding DNA: TGTGCCAGCAGTGCTACCCGGGGCACCGGGGAGCTGTTTTTT. Its translation: CASSATRGTGELFF.

The chain links TRBV30 to TRBJ1-5, with TRBD1 identical over 9 bases. V shed 5 bases and J 2 bases; nucleotides not matched to a gene: 7. The CDR3 is 15 residues long. Germline loops: CDR1 GTSNPN, CDR2 SVGIG (reference sequence). The CDR3 loop is CAWDRGYVGNQPQHF. DNA for the CDR3: TGTGCCTGGGACAGGGGGTACGTTGGCAATCAGCCCCAGCATTTT. The full variable domain, in which reference TRBV30 and TRBJ1-5 provide the parts outside the CDR3, is SQTIHQWPATLVQPVGSPLSLECTVEGTSNPNLYWYRQAAGRGLQLLFYSVGIGQISSEVPQNLSASRPQDRQFILSSKKLLLSDSGFYLCAWDRGYVGNQPQHFGDGTRLSIL.

The chain is built from TRBV9 and TRBJ2-1; D perhaps matches TRBD1 (6 bases). Germline assignment: CDR1 SGDLS and CDR2 YYNGEE. The V gene lost 5 bases and the J gene lost 7 bases, with 10 bases spanning the gap. This CDR3 has 12 amino acids. The CDR3 DNA is TGTGCCAGCAGTACGACAGGTAATGAGCAGTTCTTC. Translation gives CASSTTGNEQFF.

The chain has TRBV30 and TRBJ2-1, with 7 bases aligning to TRBD1. The CDR3 covers 12 residues. Trimming at V came to 1 base and at J to 10 bases, leaving 4 bases not matched to a gene. The V gene's germline CDR1 is GTSNPN and CDR2 SVGIG (reference sequence). As DNA, the CDR3 is TGTGCCTGGAGTGCACAGGGGAACGAGCAGTTCTTC. Encoded protein: CAWSAQGNEQFF.

The DNA for the CDR3 is TGTGCCAGCAGCTCACGTACCCGGGACAGAAAAGAGACCCAGTACTTC. It translates to CASSSRTRDRKETQYF. The chain uses TRBV27 and TRBJ2-5, with TRBD1 matching over 7 bases. Germline values: CDR1 MNHEY, CDR2 SMNVEV (reference sequence). With V trimmed by 6 bases and J by 3 bases, 13 bases remained unmatched. This CDR3 has 16 residues.

The chain recombines TRBV7-9 with TRBJ1-2; the D is unclear. Germline lookup yields CDR1 SEHNR and CDR2 FQNEAQ (reference sequence). CDR3 length: 13 residues. Trimming stripped 4 bases from V and 8 bases from J, with 14 bases between. The CDR3 DNA follows: TGTGCCAGCAGCTCACCCCATCTCTTCGGCTACACCTTC. As protein: CASSSPHLFGYTF. The full variable domain, with the rest looked up from reference TRBV7-9 and TRBJ1-2, is DTGVSQNPRHKITKRGQNVTFRCDPISEHNRLYWYRQTLGQGPEFLTYFQNEAQLEKSRLLSDRFSAERPKGSFSTLEIQRTEQGDSAMYLCASSSPHLFGYTFGSGTRLTVV.

The rearrangement links TRBV6-1 to TRBJ1-5; the D gene is possibly TRBD1 (6 bases). The CDR3 has 15 amino acids. V was shortened by 7 bases and J by 0 bases, with 13 bases between the two germline ends. Germline V gene data show CDR1 as MNHNS and CDR2 as SASEGT. DNA of the CDR3: TGTGCCAGCAATACAGGGCTATATAGCAATCAGCCCCAGCATTTT. This sequence encodes CASNTGLYSNQPQHF.

This rearrangement joins TRBV6-6 to TRBJ1-2, with a possible D match to TRBD1 (6 bases). CDR3 length equals 15 residues. Between the trimmed V and J ends, which lost 1 base and 2 bases, there was a span of 11 bases. CDR1 and CDR2 (germline): MNHNY, SVGAGI (reference sequence). The CDR3 sequence is CASSYFWGRNYGYTF. CDR3 DNA sequence: TGTGCCAGCAGTTACTTCTGGGGGCGAAACTATGGCTACACCTTC.

The chain carries TRBV15 and TRBJ2-7, with 8 bases matching TRBD1. CDR3 size: 16 residues. V lost 6 bases, J lost 4 bases, and 14 bases stayed unmatched. The germline CDR1 and CDR2 sequences are LNHNV and YYDKDF (reference sequence). The CDR3, as DNA: TGTGCCACCAGTCTACATACCCCGGGACAGGATTACGAGCAGTACTTC. This codes for CATSLHTPGQDYEQYF.

The chain links TRBV6-5 to TRBJ2-3, with TRBD2 matching over 7 bases. V shed 4 bases and J 3 bases; nucleotides not matched to a gene: 10. Germline V lookup: CDR1 MNHEY, CDR2 SVGAGI. CDR3 length equals 16 residues. The CDR3 loop reads CASSSQTSGATDTQYF. DNA for the CDR3: TGTGCCAGCAGTTCTCAAACAAGCGGGGCTACAGATACGCAGTATTTT.

This clone occurred a few times. This rearrangement joins TRBV29-1 to TRBJ2-7; maybe TRBD1 (5 bases). The CDR3 has 13 amino acids. Trimming pared 4 bases from V and 1 base from J, leaving 11 bases between. Germline assignment: CDR1 SQVTM and CDR2 ANQGSEA. CDR3 protein: CSVGTPISYEQYF. The CDR3 coding sequence is TGCAGCGTTGGGACACCGATATCCTACGAGCAGTACTTC.

The chain has TRBV30 and TRBJ1-2; D perhaps matches TRBD1 (5 bases). The germline gives CDR1 GTSNPN, CDR2 SVGIG (reference sequence). The CDR3 consists of 13 residues. V shed 1 base and J shed 4 bases, with 10 bases lying between them. The CDR3 DNA reads TGTGCCTGGAGTGAAGGGGCCTTCTATGGCTACACCTTC. This sequence encodes CAWSEGAFYGYTF.

In this sample, this clone turned up once. This chain links TRBV19 with TRBJ2-7; TRBD1 is a possible D gene (6 bases). Between the trimmed V and J ends, which lost 4 bases and 2 bases, there was a span of 12 bases. Per germline, CDR1 LNHDA and CDR2 SQIVND (reference sequence). This CDR3 has 14 amino acids. Written as DNA, the CDR3 is TGTGCCAGTAGTACTTCGGGACACCCCTACGAGCAGTACTTC. This sequence encodes CASSTSGHPYEQYF. Combining the CDR3 with reference TRBV19 and TRBJ2-7 gives the whole variable domain DGGITQSPKYLFRKEGQNVTLSCEQNLNHDAMYWYRQDPGQGLRLIYYSQIVNDFQKGDIAEGYSVSREKKESFPLTVTSAQKNPTAFYLCASSTSGHPYEQYFGPGTRLTVT.

Only a few counts were recorded for this clone. The J gene is TRBJ1-4, the V gene TRBV27; 7 bases match TRBD1. Per the germline V gene, CDR1 is MNHEY and CDR2 is SMNVEV (reference sequence). With V trimmed by 3 bases and J by 7 bases, 5 bases remained unmatched. The CDR3 is 14 residues long. CDR3 amino acids: CASSLEGASEKLFF. CDR3 bases: TGTGCCAGCAGTTTGGAGGGGGCATCTGAAAAACTGTTTTTT.

The rearrangement joins TRBV25-1 to TRBJ1-2; 9 nucleotides line up with TRBD1. Per germline, CDR1 MGHDK and CDR2 SYGVNS. The junction had 7 bases not matched to a gene; V was cut back by 7 bases and J by 4 bases. CDR3 length equals 14 residues. The CDR3 here is CASKGQGMGYGYTF. The DNA for the CDR3 is TGTGCCAGCAAAGGACAGGGGATGGGCTATGGCTACACCTTC.

The chain is built from TRBV30 and TRBJ1-1; 7 bases are a match to TRBD1. This CDR3 is 15 amino acids long. The trim removed 2 bases at V and 0 bases at J, leaving 6 bases unmatched. The germline V gene encodes CDR1 GTSNPN and CDR2 SVGIG (reference sequence). The CDR3 region is CAWSQGVGVNTEAFF. CDR3 nucleotide sequence: TGTGCCTGGAGTCAGGGGGTAGGAGTGAACACTGAAGCTTTCTTT. Supplemented by reference TRBV30 and TRBJ1-1, the full variable domain reads SQTIHQWPATLVQPVGSPLSLECTVEGTSNPNLYWYRQAAGRGLQLLFYSVGIGQISSEVPQNLSASRPQDRQFILSSKKLLLSDSGFYLCAWSQGVGVNTEAFFGQGTRLTVV.

The chain couples TRBV6-5 to TRBJ1-6, with D perhaps matching TRBD1 (5 bases). The V end was cut by 7 bases, the J end by 5 bases, with 15 bases between. This CDR3 spans 15 amino acids. In germline, CDR1 is MNHEY, CDR2 SVGAGI. The CDR3, as DNA: TGTGCCAGCACCTCAAGACAGAGCCATAATTCACCCCTCCACTTT. Its translation: CASTSRQSHNSPLHF.

The V gene is TRBV6-5, the J gene TRBJ2-2, with D unclear. CDR1 and CDR2 (germline): MNHEY, SVGAGI. Trimming stripped 6 bases from V and 0 bases from J, with 11 bases between. This CDR3 is 15 amino acids long. CDR3 sequence: CASSPIASNTGELFF. The CDR3 DNA is TGTGCCAGCAGCCCCATTGCGTCGAACACCGGGGAGCTGTTTTTT.

The V and J genes are TRBV7-9 and TRBJ1-2; unclear D gene. V was clipped by 2 bases and J by 8 bases, with 6 bases between them. CDR3 length: 11 amino acids. Per germline, CDR1 SEHNR and CDR2 FQNEAQ (reference sequence). CDR3 sequence: CASSLSGGYTF. Here the CDR3 DNA reads TGTGCCAGCAGCTTAAGTGGGGGCTACACCTTC. The variable domain in full, completed from reference TRBV7-9 and TRBJ1-2, reads DTGVSQNPRHKITKRGQNVTFRCDPISEHNRLYWYRQTLGQGPEFLTYFQNEAQLEKSRLLSDRFSAERPKGSFSTLEIQRTEQGDSAMYLCASSLSGGYTFGSGTRLTVV.